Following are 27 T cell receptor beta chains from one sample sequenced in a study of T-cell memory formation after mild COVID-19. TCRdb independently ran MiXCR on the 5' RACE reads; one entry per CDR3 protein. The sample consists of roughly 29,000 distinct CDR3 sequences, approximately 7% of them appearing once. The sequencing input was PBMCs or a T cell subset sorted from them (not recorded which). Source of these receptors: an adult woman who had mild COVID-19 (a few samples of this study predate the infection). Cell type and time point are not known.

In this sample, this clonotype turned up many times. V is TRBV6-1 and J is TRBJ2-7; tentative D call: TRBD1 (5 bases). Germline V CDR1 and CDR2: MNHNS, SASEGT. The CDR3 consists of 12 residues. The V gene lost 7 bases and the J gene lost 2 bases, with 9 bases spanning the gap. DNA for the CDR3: TGTGCCAGCATGGGGCAGGCCTACGAGCAGTACTTC. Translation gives CASMGQAYEQYF.

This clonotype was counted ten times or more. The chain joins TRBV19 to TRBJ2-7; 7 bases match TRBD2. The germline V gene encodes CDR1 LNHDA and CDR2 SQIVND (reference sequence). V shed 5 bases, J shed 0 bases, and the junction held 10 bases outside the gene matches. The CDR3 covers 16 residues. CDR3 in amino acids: CASSPRGKRTSYEQYF. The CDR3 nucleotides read TGTGCCAGTAGTCCGCGGGGGAAGCGGACCTCCTACGAGCAGTACTTC.

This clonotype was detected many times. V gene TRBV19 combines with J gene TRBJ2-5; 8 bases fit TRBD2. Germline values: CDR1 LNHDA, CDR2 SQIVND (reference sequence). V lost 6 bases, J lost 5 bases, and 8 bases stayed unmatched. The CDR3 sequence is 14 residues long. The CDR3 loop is CASRPLAGPETQYF. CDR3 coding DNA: TGTGCCAGTAGGCCGCTAGCGGGTCCGGAGACCCAGTACTTC.

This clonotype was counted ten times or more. CDR3 DNA: TGTGCCAGCAGCCCAGTGACTAGCGGGAGGGCCAATGAGCAGTTCTTC. Its protein is CASSPVTSGRANEQFF. This sequence joins TRBV6-2 or TRBV6-3 and TRBJ2-1, with 14 bases lining up with TRBD2. Unmatched junction bases numbered 7, after V lost 6 bases and J lost 6 bases. Per the germline V gene, CDR1 is MNHEY and CDR2 is SVGEGT. The CDR3 consists of 16 residues.

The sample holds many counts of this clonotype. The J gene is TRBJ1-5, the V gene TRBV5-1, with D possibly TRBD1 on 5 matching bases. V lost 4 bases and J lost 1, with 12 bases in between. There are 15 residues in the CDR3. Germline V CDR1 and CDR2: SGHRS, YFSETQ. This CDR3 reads CASSLQGISNQPQHF. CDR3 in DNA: TGCGCCAGCAGCCTCCAGGGCATCAGCAATCAGCCCCAGCATTTT.

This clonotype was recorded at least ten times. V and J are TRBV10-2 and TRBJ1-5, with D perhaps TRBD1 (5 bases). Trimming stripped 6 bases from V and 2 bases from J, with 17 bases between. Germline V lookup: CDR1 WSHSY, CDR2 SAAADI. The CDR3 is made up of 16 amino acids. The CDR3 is CASRDGTGFRNQPQHF. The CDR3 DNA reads TGCGCCAGCAGGGACGGGACGGGGTTCCGCAATCAGCCCCAGCATTTT.

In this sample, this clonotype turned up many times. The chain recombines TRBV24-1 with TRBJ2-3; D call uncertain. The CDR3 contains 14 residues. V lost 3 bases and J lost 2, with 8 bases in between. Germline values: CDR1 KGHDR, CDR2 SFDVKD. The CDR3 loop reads CATSDIWDTDTQYF. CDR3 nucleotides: TGTGCCACCAGTGATATATGGGACACAGATACGCAGTATTTT.

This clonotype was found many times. DNA for the CDR3: TGTGCCAGCAGTTACTCAGCCGGGGCGGGCAATCAGCCCCAGCATTTT. Protein sequence: CASSYSAGAGNQPQHF. The rearrangement links TRBV6-2 or TRBV6-3 to TRBJ1-5, with D tentatively TRBD1 (5 bases). Germline CDR1 is MNHEY and CDR2 is SVGEGT. The CDR3 consists of 16 residues. The V gene lost 0 bases and the J gene lost 2 bases, with 11 bases spanning the gap.

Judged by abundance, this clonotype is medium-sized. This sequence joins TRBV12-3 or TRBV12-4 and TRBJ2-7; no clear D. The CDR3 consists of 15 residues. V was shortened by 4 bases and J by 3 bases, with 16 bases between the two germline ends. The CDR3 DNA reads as TGTGCCAGCAGTTCCACTACCCCGGTCCGCTACGAGCAGTACTTC. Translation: CASSSTTPVRYEQYF.

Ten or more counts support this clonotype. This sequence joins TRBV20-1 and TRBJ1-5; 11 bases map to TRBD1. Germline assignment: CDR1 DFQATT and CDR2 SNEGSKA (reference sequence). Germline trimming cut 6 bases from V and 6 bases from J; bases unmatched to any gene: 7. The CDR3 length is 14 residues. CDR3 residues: CSALDRGLGQPQHF. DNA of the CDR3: TGCAGTGCCCTGGACAGGGGGCTCGGTCAGCCCCAGCATTTT.

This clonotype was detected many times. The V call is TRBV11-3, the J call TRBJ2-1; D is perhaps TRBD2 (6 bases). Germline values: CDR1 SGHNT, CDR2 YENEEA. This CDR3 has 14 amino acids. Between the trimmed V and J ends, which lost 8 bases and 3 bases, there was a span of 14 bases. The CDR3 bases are TGTGCCAGCTTGGCGGGACCAAACTACAATGAGCAGTTCTTC. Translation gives CASLAGPNYNEQFF.

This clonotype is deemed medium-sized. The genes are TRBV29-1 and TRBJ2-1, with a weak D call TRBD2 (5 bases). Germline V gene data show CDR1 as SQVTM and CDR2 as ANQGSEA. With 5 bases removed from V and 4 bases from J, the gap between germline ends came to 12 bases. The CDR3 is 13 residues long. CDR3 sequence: CSVPGVKYNEQFF. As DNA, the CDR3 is TGCAGCGTTCCCGGGGTGAAATACAATGAGCAGTTCTTC.

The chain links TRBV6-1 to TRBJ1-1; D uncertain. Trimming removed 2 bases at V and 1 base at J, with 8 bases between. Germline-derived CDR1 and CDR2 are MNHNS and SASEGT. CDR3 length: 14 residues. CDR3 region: CASSEWSENTEAFF. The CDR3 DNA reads TGTGCCAGCAGTGAATGGTCGGAGAACACTGAAGCTTTCTTT.

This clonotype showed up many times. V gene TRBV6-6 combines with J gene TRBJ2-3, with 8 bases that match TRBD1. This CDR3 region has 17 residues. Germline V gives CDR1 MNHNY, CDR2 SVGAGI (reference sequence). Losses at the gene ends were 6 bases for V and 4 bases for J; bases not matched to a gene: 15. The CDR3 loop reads CASSSILRGRGADTQYF. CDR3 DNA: TGTGCCAGCAGCTCAATACTCAGGGGGCGAGGGGCAGATACGCAGTATTTT.

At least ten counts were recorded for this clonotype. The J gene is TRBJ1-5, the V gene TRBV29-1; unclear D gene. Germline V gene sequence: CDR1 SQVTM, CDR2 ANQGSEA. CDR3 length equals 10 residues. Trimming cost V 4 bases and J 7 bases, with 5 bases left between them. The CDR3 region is CSVGSQPQHF. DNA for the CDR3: TGCAGCGTTGGTAGCCAGCCCCAGCATTTT. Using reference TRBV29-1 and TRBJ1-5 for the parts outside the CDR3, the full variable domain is SAVISQKPSRDICQRGTSLTIQCQVDSQVTMMFWYRQQPGQSLTLIATANQGSEATYESGFVIDKFPISRPNLTFSTLTVSNMSPEDSSIYLCSVGSQPQHFGDGTRLSIL.

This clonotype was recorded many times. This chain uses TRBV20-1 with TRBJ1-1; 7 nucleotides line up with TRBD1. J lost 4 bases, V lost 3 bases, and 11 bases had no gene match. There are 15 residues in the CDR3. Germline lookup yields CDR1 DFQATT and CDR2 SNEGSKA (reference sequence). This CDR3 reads CSASPRTGGRTEAFF. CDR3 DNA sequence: TGCAGTGCTAGTCCGAGGACAGGCGGGCGCACTGAAGCTTTCTTT.

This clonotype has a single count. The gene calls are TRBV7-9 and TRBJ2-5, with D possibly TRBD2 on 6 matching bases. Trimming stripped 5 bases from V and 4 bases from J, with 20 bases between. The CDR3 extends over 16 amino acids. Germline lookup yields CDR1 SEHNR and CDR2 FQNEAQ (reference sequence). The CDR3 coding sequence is TGTGCCAGCAGCGCGGACCGGGGGAGCGTAGGAGAGACCCAGTACTTC. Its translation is CASSADRGSVGETQYF.

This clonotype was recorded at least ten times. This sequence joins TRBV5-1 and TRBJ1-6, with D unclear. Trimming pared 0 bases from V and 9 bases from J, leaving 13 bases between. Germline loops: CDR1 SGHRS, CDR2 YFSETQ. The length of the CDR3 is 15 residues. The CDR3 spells CASSLEMGDGSPLHF. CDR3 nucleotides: TGCGCCAGCAGCTTGGAAATGGGTGACGGTTCACCCCTCCACTTT. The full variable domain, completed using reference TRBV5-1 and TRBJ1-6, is KAGVTQTPRYLIKTRGQQVTLSCSPISGHRSVSWYQQTPGQGLQFLFEYFSETQRNKGNFPGRFSGRQFSNSRSEMNVSTLELGDSALYLCASSLEMGDGSPLHFGNGTRLTVT.

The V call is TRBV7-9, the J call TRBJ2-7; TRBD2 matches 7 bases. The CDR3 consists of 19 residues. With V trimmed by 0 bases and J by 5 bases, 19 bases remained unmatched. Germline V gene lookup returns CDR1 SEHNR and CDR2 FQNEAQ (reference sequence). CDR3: CASSLAWHPIVGGTHEQYF. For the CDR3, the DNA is TGTGCCAGCAGCTTAGCGTGGCACCCCATTGTGGGAGGGACCCACGAGCAGTACTTC.

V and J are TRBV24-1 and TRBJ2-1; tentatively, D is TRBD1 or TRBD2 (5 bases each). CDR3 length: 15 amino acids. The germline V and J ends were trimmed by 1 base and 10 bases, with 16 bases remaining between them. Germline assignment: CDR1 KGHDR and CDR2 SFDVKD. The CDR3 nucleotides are TGTGCCACCAGTGATTTTAAGGGGACCTCATCCGAGCAGTTCTTC. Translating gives CATSDFKGTSSEQFF.

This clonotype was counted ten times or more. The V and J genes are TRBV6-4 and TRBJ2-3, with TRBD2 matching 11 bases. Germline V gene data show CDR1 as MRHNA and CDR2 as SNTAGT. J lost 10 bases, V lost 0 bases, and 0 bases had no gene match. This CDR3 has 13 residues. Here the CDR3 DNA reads TGTGCCAGCAGTGACTCGACTAGCGGGGCGCAGTATTTT. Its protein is CASSDSTSGAQYF.

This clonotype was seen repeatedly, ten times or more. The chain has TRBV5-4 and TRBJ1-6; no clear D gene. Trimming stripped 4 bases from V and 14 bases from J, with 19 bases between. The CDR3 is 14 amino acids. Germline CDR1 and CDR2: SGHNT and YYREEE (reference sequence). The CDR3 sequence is CASSHILAGEALHF. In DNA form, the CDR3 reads TGTGCCAGCAGCCACATCCTGGCCGGGGAGGCCCTCCACTTT.

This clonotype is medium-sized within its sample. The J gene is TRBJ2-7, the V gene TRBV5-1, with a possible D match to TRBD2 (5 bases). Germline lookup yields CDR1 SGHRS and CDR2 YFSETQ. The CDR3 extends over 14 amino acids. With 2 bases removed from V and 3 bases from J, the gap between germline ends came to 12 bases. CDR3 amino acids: CASSLRVEGYEQYF. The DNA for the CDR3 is TGCGCCAGCAGCTTACGGGTCGAGGGCTACGAGCAGTACTTC.

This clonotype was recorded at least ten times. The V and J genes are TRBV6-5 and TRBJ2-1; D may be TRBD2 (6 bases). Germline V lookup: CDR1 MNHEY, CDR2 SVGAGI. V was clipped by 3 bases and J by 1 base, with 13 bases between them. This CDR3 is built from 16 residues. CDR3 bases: TGTGCCAGCAGTTATGAGGCGGGAAGGTCCTACAATGAGCAGTTCTTC. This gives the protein CASSYEAGRSYNEQFF.

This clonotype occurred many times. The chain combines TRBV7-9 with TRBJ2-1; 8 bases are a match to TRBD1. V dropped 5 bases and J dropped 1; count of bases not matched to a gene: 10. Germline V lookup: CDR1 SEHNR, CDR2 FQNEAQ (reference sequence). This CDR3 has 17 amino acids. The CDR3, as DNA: TGTGCCAGCAGCCGGCCGAAGACAGGGGATTCCTACAATGAGCAGTTCTTC. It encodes CASSRPKTGDSYNEQFF.

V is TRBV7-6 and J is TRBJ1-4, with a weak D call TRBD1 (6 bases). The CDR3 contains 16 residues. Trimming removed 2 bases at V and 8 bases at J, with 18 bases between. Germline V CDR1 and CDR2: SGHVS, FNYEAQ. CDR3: CASSLSPAQGPEKLFF. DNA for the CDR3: TGTGCCAGCAGCTTATCCCCCGCGCAGGGGCCCGAAAAACTGTTTTTT.

The CDR3 here is CASSLLDAEQYF. The CDR3 nucleotides read TGTGCCAGCAGTTTGTTAGACGCCGAGCAGTACTTC. J is TRBJ2-7 and V is TRBV12-3 or TRBV12-4; unclear D gene. The CDR3 contains 12 residues. V dropped 3 bases and J dropped 6 bases, with 9 bases sitting between them.